This T cell receptor (beta chain) came from a study of Ad26.COV2.S vaccination and SARS-CoV-2 variants. V was trimmed by 4 bases and J by 11 bases, leaving 14 bases between them. Per the germline V gene, CDR1 is LGHDT and CDR2 is YNNKEL (reference sequence). This CDR3 region has 12 residues. Treatment described: some 19 received Ad26.COV2.S at low or high dose, single or two shots; 5 received placebo; per-sample allocation not given. Samples were taken on day 63 after the first vaccine or placebo injection. Donation came from an adult in Boston who was aged 18-55 years. Overall study findings and caveats: Vaccinees reportedly had broad spike-specific CD8+ and CD4+ T cell responses.

With respect to this clone: Its antigen is as yet unknown.

Libraries were prepared by immunoSEQ multiplex PCR; TCRdb keeps only in-frame clonotypes and omits some of them. This table has a few hundred thousand clones, around 86% appearing once. The clonotype originates from a person between 18 and 65 years old who received the Ad26.COV2.S COVID-19 vaccine or a placebo. The rearrangement joins TRBV3-1 (or the pseudogene TRBV3-2) to TRBJ1-2; no definite D call. The sequenced sample was peripheral blood, obtained in a trial of Ad26.COV2.S vaccine versus placebo. The CDR3 here is CASSPLGERYTF. In nucleotides, the CDR3 is TGTGCCAGCAGCCCCCTCGGAGAGCGGTACACCTTC.